This T cell receptor (beta chain) was profiled in a study of blood T cell repertoires in COVID-19. In the source study's methods: Cell counts per sample came from amplifying reference gene primers. Assay used: immunoSEQ multiplex PCR; TCRdb lists only in-frame clones, some missing. V, J and clone size derive from that table, while D and trimming were established from the DNA sequence. The table shows about 360,000 clones, with about four fifths occurring only once. With 4 bases removed from V and 0 bases from J, the gap between germline ends came to 16 bases. Germline assignment: CDR1 LNHDA and CDR2 SQIVND (reference sequence). This CDR3 is 17 amino acids long.

The genes are TRBV19 and TRBJ1-3; tentative D call: TRBD1 (5 bases). This TCR was sampled from a human donor with acute or convalescent COVID-19. The donor label of this sample is uncertain. The source material was peripheral blood. The CDR3 protein is CASSKLGDPASGNTIYF. Here the CDR3 DNA reads TGTGCCAGTAGTAAGTTAGGGGATCCAGCCTCTGGAAACACCATATATTTT.